One and the same sample provided the 17 T cell receptor beta chains below, sequenced in a study of radiation and T cells in renal cell carcinoma. Indicated time point: baseline pretreatment blood. Treatment in this sample: 15 Gy SBRT to primary tumor, nephrectomy 4 weeks later. Clones were sequenced by immunoSEQ multiplex PCR, and TCRdb holds only the in-frame ones, with some missing. This repertoire shows 100,000 or so clones, roughly 90% found once; its top ten account for approximately 8.1%. The sequencing here drew on blood, taken from a patient whose treatment included radiotherapy and nephrectomy. Every receptor here comes from a man aged 50 to 59 with renal cell carcinoma.

The genes are TRBV6-1 and TRBJ1-4; D remains unclear. With 4 bases removed from V and 4 bases from J, the gap between germline ends came to 25 bases. The CDR3 covers 19 residues. CDR1 and CDR2 (germline): MNHNS, SASEGT. The CDR3 DNA reads as TGTGCCAGCAGTGTTCGAAAGCCGGTGGGCGGCTCGGGTAATGAAAAACTGTTTTTT. As protein: CASSVRKPVGGSGNEKLFF.

This sequence joins TRBV19 and TRBJ2-7, with no clear D. Trimming cost V 5 bases and J 0 bases, with 8 bases left between them. The CDR3 totals 13 residues. The germline V gene encodes CDR1 LNHDA and CDR2 SQIVND (reference sequence). DNA for the CDR3: TGTGCCAGTAGTGATGACTCCTCCTACGAGCAGTACTTC. Its protein is CASSDDSSYEQYF.

This chain connects TRBV7-2 to TRBJ2-7, with 9 bases fitting TRBD2. CDR3 length equals 15 residues. With 5 bases clipped from V and 2 bases from J, the junction kept 7 bases outside the gene matches. Germline CDR1 reads SGHTA; CDR2 reads FQGNSA. The CDR3 loop is CASSPRTSAAYEQYF. In DNA form, the CDR3 reads TGTGCCAGCAGCCCGAGGACTAGCGCTGCCTACGAGCAGTACTTC. Full variable domain (missing parts from reference TRBV7-2 and TRBJ2-7): GAGVSQSPSNKVTEKGKDVELRCDPISGHTALYWYRQSLGQGLEFLIYFQGNSAPDKSGLPSDRFSAERTGGSVSTLTIQRTQQEDSAVYLCASSPRTSAAYEQYFGPGTRLTVT.

The chain employs TRBV4-3 and TRBJ1-1; 9 nucleotides align to TRBD1. Trimming cost V 3 bases and J 3 bases; bases outside gene matches: 5. Germline-derived CDR1 and CDR2 are LGHNA and YSLEER. The CDR3 contains 15 residues. Here the CDR3 DNA reads TGCGCCAGCAGCCACAACAGGGGGCTGGACACTGAAGCTTTCTTT. Protein product: CASSHNRGLDTEAFF.

The V gene is TRBV28, the J gene TRBJ1-3; D is perhaps TRBD1 (6 bases). The germline V gene encodes CDR1 MDHEN and CDR2 SYDVKM. The CDR3 has 16 amino acids. V was pared by 5 bases and J by 0 bases, with 14 bases between. The CDR3 sequence: CASSPPDRSSGNTIYF. The DNA of the CDR3 is TGTGCCAGCAGTCCTCCCGACAGGAGCTCTGGAAACACCATATATTTT.

The chain uses TRBV5-1 and TRBJ2-5, with 7 bases that match TRBD1. Per the germline V gene, CDR1 is SGHRS and CDR2 is YFSETQ. The CDR3 totals 14 residues. Trimming took 0 bases from V and 4 from J; bases not matched to a gene: 3. This CDR3 is CASSLDRGAETQYF. CDR3 DNA sequence: TGCGCCAGCAGCTTGGACAGGGGCGCAGAGACCCAGTACTTC.

The gene calls are TRBV5-4 and TRBJ1-1; the match to TRBD1 covers 8 bases. J lost 1 base, V lost 4 bases, and 6 bases had no gene match. There are 15 residues in the CDR3. Germline CDR1 and CDR2: SGHNT and YYREEE (reference sequence). The CDR3 sequence is CASSRPDRANTEAFF. The CDR3 DNA follows: TGTGCCAGCAGCAGACCGGACAGGGCGAACACTGAAGCTTTCTTT.

The rearrangement uses TRBV6-5 and TRBJ2-2, with a weak D call TRBD2 (6 bases). V lost 7 bases, J lost 7 bases, and 19 bases lay in between. The CDR3 is made up of 15 amino acids. Per germline, CDR1 MNHEY and CDR2 SVGAGI. As DNA, the CDR3 is TGTGCCAGCACTCGCAGGCGGGGCCGGGGCGGGGAGCTGTTTTTT. Translation gives CASTRRRGRGGELFF.

V is TRBV7-9 and J is TRBJ1-1, with 11 nucleotides matching TRBD1. The CDR3 length is 14 residues. Germline loops: CDR1 SEHNR, CDR2 FQNEAQ (reference sequence). V was pared by 5 bases and J by 10 bases, with 9 bases of the junction left unmatched. The CDR3 region has the DNA TGTGCCAGCAGCAAAGCCGGGACAGGGGGTGTAGCTTTCTTT. This gives the protein CASSKAGTGGVAFF.

V and J are TRBV2 and TRBJ2-7, with 7 bases that match TRBD2. V trimming: 1 base; J trimming: 3 bases; junction bases outside the gene matches: 3. Germline V gene lookup returns CDR1 SNHLY and CDR2 FYNNEI. The CDR3 has 14 amino acids. The CDR3 spells CASSEGPSGYEQYF. In DNA form, the CDR3 reads TGTGCCAGCAGTGAAGGCCCTAGCGGCTACGAGCAGTACTTC.

The chain is built from TRBV9 and TRBJ1-2, with 7 bases identical to TRBD1. The CDR3 is 15 residues long. V gave up 4 bases and J gave up 4 bases; unmatched junction bases: 10. CDR1 and CDR2 (germline): SGDLS, YYNGEE. The CDR3: CASSPDRAGGYGYTF. The DNA for the CDR3 is TGTGCCAGCAGCCCGGACCGGGCAGGGGGCTATGGCTACACCTTC.

V usage is TRBV6-6 and J usage is TRBJ2-7; D may be TRBD2 (7 bases). The germline V gene has CDR1 MNHNY and CDR2 SVGAGI (reference sequence). The CDR3 has 16 amino acids. V was cut by 0 bases and J by 3 bases, with 15 bases left in between. The CDR3 protein is CASSYSLTGGYYEQYF. Here the CDR3 DNA reads TGTGCCAGCAGTTACTCTCTGACGGGGGGCTACTACGAGCAGTACTTC.

This chain connects TRBV7-2 to TRBJ2-7; D is uncertain. Per the germline V gene, CDR1 is SGHTA and CDR2 is FQGNSA. V dropped 4 bases and J dropped 0 bases, with 10 bases sitting between them. This CDR3 has 14 residues. In DNA form, the CDR3 reads TGTGCCAGCAGCTATTACCGCGACTCCTACGAGCAGTACTTC. It codes for CASSYYRDSYEQYF.

The rearrangement uses TRBV27 and TRBJ2-6, with D hard to call. Trimming cost V 5 bases and J 3 bases, with 17 bases left between them. CDR3 length equals 17 residues. CDR1 is MNHEY and CDR2 is SMNVEV in the germline V gene (reference sequence). This chain's CDR3 is CASSPWGALGGANVLTF. The CDR3 coding sequence is TGTGCCAGCAGTCCCTGGGGTGCGCTGGGTGGGGCCAACGTCCTGACTTTC.

The chain couples TRBV18 to TRBJ1-3, with 8 bases matching TRBD1. The CDR3 runs 17 residues. The germline gives CDR1 KGHSH, CDR2 LQKENI. The ends lost 2 bases at V and 8 bases at J; junction bases unmatched: 14. In DNA form, the CDR3 reads TGTGCCAGCTCACCAACCTCCCCGGGACAGGCTGGTCACACCATATATTTT. It translates to CASSPTSPGQAGHTIYF.

The rearrangement links TRBV5-1 to TRBJ2-7; 7 bases are shared with TRBD1. Germline V lookup: CDR1 SGHRS, CDR2 YFSETQ. The CDR3 runs to 14 residues. Trimming at V came to 2 bases and at J to 3 bases, leaving 5 bases not matched to a gene. CDR3 sequence reads: CASSFEGTVYEQYF. The DNA of the CDR3 is TGCGCCAGCAGCTTCGAAGGGACAGTCTACGAGCAGTACTTC. The entire variable domain, with the rest obtained from reference TRBV5-1 and TRBJ2-7, is as follows: KAGVTQTPRYLIKTRGQQVTLSCSPISGHRSVSWYQQTPGQGLQFLFEYFSETQRNKGNFPGRFSGRQFSNSRSEMNVSTLELGDSALYLCASSFEGTVYEQYFGPGTRLTVT.

CDR3 DNA: TGTGCCAGCGCGGCGGCACAAGGTGGAAACACCATATATTTT. Its translation is CASAAAQGGNTIYF. The chain employs TRBV18 and TRBJ1-3; the D is unclear. The CDR3 runs to 14 residues. Germline-derived CDR1 and CDR2 are KGHSH and LQKENI. The V and J ends lost 8 bases and 3 bases respectively, with 14 bases between them.